These 20 T cell receptor beta chains share one sample of origin, sequenced in a study of post-analysis software for immune sequencing data. General study findings and limits: TRBV segments more frequent in patients than in controls numbered about 5 and included TRBV5-6, TRBV5-1 and TRBV20-1.

Carried by the TCR beta cDNA libraries were unique molecular identifiers. In TCRdb, the PCR reads were re-called with MiXCR into one record per CDR3 protein. The sample includes about 430,000 distinct CDR3 sequences, roughly 40% of them seen just once. No antigens are known for them. Sequencing used blood. The receptors shown here come from a girl aged 2 to 10 with multiple sclerosis.

This clonotype was detected only a few times. The chain carries TRBV28 and TRBJ2-1, with no clear D. Trimming cost V 3 bases and J 10 bases, with 10 bases left between them. Germline V gene sequence: CDR1 MDHEN, CDR2 SYDVKM. CDR3 size: 12 residues. The CDR3 bases are TGTGCCAGCAGTTTTTCCGGTAGGGAGCAGTTCTTC. Protein product: CASSFSGREQFF.

This clonotype was recorded a few times. The chain joins TRBV29-1 to TRBJ2-7, with D perhaps TRBD2 (6 bases). The length of the CDR3 is 13 residues. Germline V CDR1 and CDR2: SQVTM, ANQGSEA. The ends were cut back, 4 bases at V and 0 bases at J, with 10 bases in the middle. This CDR3 reads CSVVWRDSYEQYF. The CDR3 bases are TGCAGCGTTGTGTGGCGGGACTCCTACGAGCAGTACTTC.

V and J are TRBV28 and TRBJ2-7; no definite D call. With 10 bases removed from V and 0 bases from J, the gap between germline ends came to 16 bases. This CDR3 has 14 amino acids. In germline, CDR1 is MDHEN, CDR2 SYDVKM. The CDR3, as DNA: TGTGCCATCAACCCCGGTACAAGCTCCTACGAGCAGTACTTC. The encoded protein is CAINPGTSSYEQYF.

The rearrangement joins TRBV7-2 to TRBJ2-3; 11 nucleotides match TRBD2. The V gene's germline CDR1 is SGHTA and CDR2 FQGNSA. Trimming cost V 5 bases and J 2 bases; bases outside gene matches: 12. CDR3 length: 18 residues. As DNA, the CDR3 is TGTGCCAGCAGCCCTAGCGGGGGGCTGCGCTCTTTCACAGATACGCAGTATTTT. Its translation is CASSPSGGLRSFTDTQYF. Filled out from reference TRBV7-2 and TRBJ2-3, the complete variable domain reads GAGVSQSPSNKVTEKGKDVELRCDPISGHTALYWYRQSLGQGLEFLIYFQGNSAPDKSGLPSDRFSAERTGGSVSTLTIQRTQQEDSAVYLCASSPSGGLRSFTDTQYFGPGTRLTVL.

This clonotype was seen a few times. The chain is built from TRBV5-1 and TRBJ2-7; 8 bases map to TRBD2. Trimming took 0 bases from V and 2 from J; bases not matched to a gene: 7. This CDR3 spans 16 amino acids. Germline V gene lookup returns CDR1 SGHRS and CDR2 YFSETQ. The CDR3 DNA sequence: TGCGCCAGCAGCTTGGCCGGTCTAGCGGGTACCTACGAGCAGTACTTC. This codes for CASSLAGLAGTYEQYF.

This clonotype was seen more than once but under ten times. V is TRBV5-1 and J is TRBJ1-2; 7 bases match TRBD1. CDR3 size: 16 residues. The V gene end was trimmed by 2 bases and the J gene end by 6 bases; junction bases not matched to a gene: 13. Germline CDR1 is SGHRS and CDR2 is YFSETQ. CDR3 sequence reads: CASSFLMTGSVDGYTF. Written as DNA, the CDR3 is TGCGCCAGCAGCTTCCTGATGACAGGGTCTGTCGATGGCTACACCTTC.

This sequence joins TRBV4-3 and TRBJ2-2, with TRBD1 matching 7 bases. This CDR3 has 15 amino acids. With V trimmed by 3 bases and J by 3 bases, 4 bases remained unmatched. Germline V gene sequence: CDR1 LGHNA, CDR2 YSLEER. The CDR3 loop is CASSQGDRYTGELFF. CDR3 in DNA: TGCGCCAGCAGCCAGGGGGACAGATACACCGGGGAGCTGTTTTTT.

This chain uses TRBV10-3 with TRBJ2-1; D might be TRBD2 (7 bases). Trimming stripped 0 bases from V and 9 bases from J, with 12 bases between. The CDR3 is made up of 14 amino acids. The germline CDR1 and CDR2 sequences are ENHRY and SYGVKD. In DNA form, the CDR3 reads TGTGCCATCAGTGAGTCGGGGGGGGGCGGTGAGCAGTTCTTC. Translation gives CAISESGGGGEQFF.

The chain joins TRBV5-1 to TRBJ2-3; 14 positions match TRBD2. The CDR3 has 19 amino acids. J gave up 3 bases and V 0 bases, and 9 bases lay outside the gene matches. From germline, CDR1 is SGHRS and CDR2 YFSETQ. The CDR3 sequence: CASSLGTTSGGAETDTQYF. The CDR3 nucleotides read TGCGCCAGCAGCTTGGGGACGACTAGCGGGGGGGCTGAAACAGATACGCAGTATTTT.

The V call is TRBV10-3, the J call TRBJ2-5; the match to TRBD2 covers 10 bases. Germline CDR1 and CDR2: ENHRY and SYGVKD. The CDR3 loop spans 15 amino acids. Germline trimming cut 2 bases from V and 3 bases from J; bases unmatched to any gene: 3. CDR3 DNA: TGTGCCATCAGTGAGGGGAGCGGGGGGGAAGAGACCCAGTACTTC. Translating gives CAISEGSGGEETQYF.

The chain is built from TRBV2 and TRBJ2-7; D unclear. This CDR3 comprises 13 residues. V shed 6 bases and J shed 1 base, with 10 bases lying between them. Germline V lookup: CDR1 SNHLY, CDR2 FYNNEI. The CDR3 sequence: CASRDGSSYEQYF. Written as DNA, the CDR3 is TGTGCCAGCAGAGACGGAAGTTCCTACGAGCAGTACTTC. The variable domain in full, completed from reference TRBV2 and TRBJ2-7, reads EPEVTQTPSHQVTQMGQEVILRCVPISNHLYFYWYRQILGQKVEFLVSFYNNEISEKSEIFDDQFSVERPDGSNFTLKIRSTKLEDSAMYFCASRDGSSYEQYFGPGTRLTVT.

V usage is TRBV6-6 and J usage is TRBJ2-1; TRBD2 matches 16 bases. The CDR3 runs 17 residues. Germline CDR1 is MNHNY and CDR2 is SVGAGI (reference sequence). Trimming at V came to 5 bases and at J to 12 bases, leaving 13 bases not matched to a gene. CDR3 sequence: CASSQQGTSGGAVGQFF. CDR3 bases: TGTGCCAGCAGTCAACAAGGGACTAGCGGGGGGGCCGTTGGGCAGTTCTTC.

This chain uses TRBV28 with TRBJ1-2, with D tentatively TRBD1 (5 bases). The germline CDR1 and CDR2 sequences are MDHEN and SYDVKM. Trimming stripped 2 bases from V and 2 bases from J, with 21 bases between. This CDR3 has 18 amino acids. CDR3 nucleotides: TGTGCCAGCAGTTTAAGGGTCGGTCGGGGGAAGAGAAACTATGGCTACACCTTC. Amino acids: CASSLRVGRGKRNYGYTF.

The sample holds a few counts of this clonotype. The chain carries TRBV12-3 or TRBV12-4 and TRBJ1-2, with 7 positions matching TRBD1. V shed 4 bases and J 8 bases; nucleotides not matched to a gene: 16. The CDR3 loop spans 16 amino acids. In DNA, the CDR3 is TGTGCCAGCAGTTCCCCCGACAGGGAATTCGGCTTCGGCTACACCTTC. It encodes CASSSPDREFGFGYTF.

The chain is built from TRBV11-2 and TRBJ1-2, with TRBD1 matching 8 bases. There are 17 residues in the CDR3. From germline, CDR1 is SGHAT and CDR2 FQNNGV. V shed 0 bases, J shed 4 bases, and the junction held 10 bases outside the gene matches. CDR3 DNA sequence: TGTGCCAGCAGCTTAGATAGGTTCTTAACAGGGGGCTATGGCTACACCTTC. It encodes CASSLDRFLTGGYGYTF.

This chain joins TRBV20-1 and TRBJ2-7; no definite D call. The CDR3 is 12 amino acids. Germline V gene data show CDR1 as DFQATT and CDR2 as SNEGSKA (reference sequence). Trimming removed 3 bases from V and 0 bases from J, with 6 bases in between. The CDR3 is CSARASSYEQYF. In DNA form, the CDR3 reads TGCAGTGCTAGGGCTAGCTCCTACGAGCAGTACTTC.

This clonotype was picked up a small number of times. The chain employs TRBV28 and TRBJ2-7, with no clear D. CDR1 and CDR2 (germline): MDHEN, SYDVKM. V lost 6 bases and J lost 3, with 12 bases in between. CDR3 length: 13 amino acids. This CDR3 is CASSALPLYEQYF. The DNA of the CDR3 is TGTGCCAGCAGCGCGCTCCCACTCTACGAGCAGTACTTC.

The chain combines TRBV7-3 with TRBJ1-2, with D perhaps matching TRBD1 (5 bases). Germline V lookup: CDR1 SGHTA, CDR2 FQGTGA. V was clipped by 7 bases and J by 2 bases, with 17 bases between them. The CDR3 runs 15 residues. The CDR3: CASTPEGRPNYGYTF. The DNA for the CDR3 is TGTGCCAGCACCCCCGAGGGACGGCCAAACTATGGCTACACCTTC.

This clonotype was counted between two and nine times. This chain uses TRBV6-5 with TRBJ1-5; 9 nucleotides match TRBD1. The CDR3 contains 15 residues. Germline V gene sequence: CDR1 MNHEY, CDR2 SVGAGI. Unmatched junction bases numbered 2, after V lost 5 bases and J lost 0 bases. CDR3 sequence reads: CASSRQGDSNQPQHF. The CDR3 DNA sequence: TGTGCCAGCAGTCGACAGGGGGATAGCAATCAGCCCCAGCATTTT.

This clonotype was observed once. The CDR3 spells CAISDGREGGQPQHF. For the CDR3, the DNA is TGTGCCATCAGTGATGGCAGGGAGGGCGGTCAGCCCCAGCATTTT. The J gene is TRBJ1-5, the V gene TRBV10-3, with a tentative D call TRBD1 (5 bases). This CDR3 is built from 15 residues. Trimming removed 3 bases from V and 6 bases from J, with 15 bases in between. Germline V CDR1 and CDR2: ENHRY, SYGVKD.